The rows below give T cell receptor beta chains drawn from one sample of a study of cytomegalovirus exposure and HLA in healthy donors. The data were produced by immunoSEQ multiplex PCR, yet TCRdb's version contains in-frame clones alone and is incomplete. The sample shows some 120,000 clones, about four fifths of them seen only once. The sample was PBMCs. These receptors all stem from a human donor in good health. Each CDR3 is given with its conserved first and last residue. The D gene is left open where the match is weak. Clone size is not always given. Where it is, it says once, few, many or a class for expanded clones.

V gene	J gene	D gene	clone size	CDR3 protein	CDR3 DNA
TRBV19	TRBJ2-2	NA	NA	CASSLVAMNTGELFF	TGTGCCAGTAGTCTTGTAGCGATGAACACCGGGGAGCTGTTTTTT
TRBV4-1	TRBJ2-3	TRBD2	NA	CASSQDPSRASGGTDTQYF	TGCGCCAGCAGCCAAGATCCCTCTCGGGCTAGCGGGGGAACAGATACGCAGTATTTT
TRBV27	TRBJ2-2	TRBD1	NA	CASSITQGAGELFF	TGTGCCAGCAGTATAACTCAGGGGGCCGGGGAGCTGTTTTTT
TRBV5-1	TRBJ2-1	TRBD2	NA	CASSWASGGDEQFF	TGCGCCAGCAGCTGGGCTAGCGGGGGCGATGAGCAGTTCTTC
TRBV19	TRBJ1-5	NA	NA	CASSIPAGDTNQPQHF	TGTGCCAGTAGTATCCCGGCAGGGGACACCAATCAGCCCCAGCATTTT
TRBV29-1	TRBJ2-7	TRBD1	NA	CSGGQGAGEQYF	TGCAGCGGGGGACAGGGGGCCGGGGAGCAGTACTTC
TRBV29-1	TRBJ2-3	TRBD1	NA	CSWRTGGSDTQYF	TGCAGCTGGAGGACAGGGGGTTCAGATACGCAGTATTTT
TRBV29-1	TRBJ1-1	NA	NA	CSIRNRAGTEAFF	TGCAGCATACGGAACAGGGCGGGCACTGAAGCTTTCTTT
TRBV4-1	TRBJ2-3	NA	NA	CASSQDWGPEYF	TGCGCCAGCAGCCAAGATTGGGGGCCGGAGTATTTT
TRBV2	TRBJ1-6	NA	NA	CASRQMSSYNSPLHF	TGTGCCAGCAGACAGATGAGCTCCTATAATTCACCCCTCCACTTT
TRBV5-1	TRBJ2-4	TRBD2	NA	CASSSTLAGGTLAKNIQYF	TGCGCCAGCAGCTCCACACTAGCGGGGGGAACTCTAGCCAAAAACATTCAGTACTTC
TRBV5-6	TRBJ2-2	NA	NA	CASSVNTLTGELFF	TGTGCCAGCAGCGTAAACACATTAACCGGGGAGCTGTTTTTT
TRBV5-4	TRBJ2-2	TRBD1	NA	CAIHRGPNTGELFF	TGTGCCATCCACAGGGGGCCGAACACCGGGGAGCTGTTTTTT
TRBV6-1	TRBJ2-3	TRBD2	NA	CASSEFGGTSGTDTQYF	TGTGCCAGCAGTGAATTTGGTGGGACTAGCGGGACAGATACGCAGTATTTT
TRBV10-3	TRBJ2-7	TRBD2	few	CAIALAGDRYEQYF	TGTGCCATCGCTCTAGCGGGGGACCGCTACGAGCAGTACTTC
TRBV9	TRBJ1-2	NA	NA	CASSQLQASGYTF	TGTGCCAGCAGCCAATTACAGGCGAGTGGCTACACCTTC
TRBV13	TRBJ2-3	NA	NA	CASSSTFTDTQYF	TGTGCCAGCAGCTCTACCTTCACAGATACGCAGTATTTT
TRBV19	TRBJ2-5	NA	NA	CATTDGVGQETQYF	TGTGCCACCACGGACGGGGTTGGCCAAGAGACCCAGTACTTC
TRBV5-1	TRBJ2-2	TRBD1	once	CASSQYRGGTGELFF	TGCGCCAGCAGCCAATACAGGGGTGGAACCGGGGAGCTGTTTTTT
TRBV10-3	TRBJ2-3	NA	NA	CAISSGYTDTQYF	TGTGCCATCTCGAGCGGGTACACAGATACGCAGTATTTT
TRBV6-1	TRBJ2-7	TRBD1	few	CASSATPGQGSVEQYF	TGTGCCAGCAGTGCTACTCCGGGACAGGGGTCAGTCGAGCAGTACTTC
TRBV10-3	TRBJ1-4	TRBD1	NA	CAIRDRDSLNEKLFF	TGTGCCATCAGGGACCGGGACAGCTTAAATGAAAAACTGTTTTTT
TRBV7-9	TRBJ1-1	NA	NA	CASSLLLGGTEAFF	TGTGCCAGCAGCTTACTTCTAGGGGGCACTGAAGCTTTCTTT
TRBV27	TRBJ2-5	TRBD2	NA	CASKGLAGAFQETQYF	TGTGCCAGCAAAGGACTAGCGGGGGCATTCCAAGAGACCCAGTACTTC
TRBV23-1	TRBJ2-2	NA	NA	CASSQPGHNTGELFF	TGCGCCAGCAGTCAACCCGGACATAACACCGGGGAGCTGTTTTTT
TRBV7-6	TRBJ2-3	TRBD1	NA	CASSIGQGSDTQYF	TGTGCCAGCAGCATAGGACAGGGTTCAGATACGCAGTATTTT
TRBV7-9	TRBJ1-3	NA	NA	CAITRDLGGPNTIYF	TGTGCCATCACCCGGGACCTCGGGGGGCCAAACACCATATATTTT
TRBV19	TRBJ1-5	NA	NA	CASTHSEGQPQHF	TGTGCCAGTACCCACTCGGAGGGGCAGCCCCAGCATTTT
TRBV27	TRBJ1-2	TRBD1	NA	CASSSNGQGPGGYTF	TGTGCCAGCAGTTCGAACGGACAGGGCCCGGGAGGCTACACCTTC
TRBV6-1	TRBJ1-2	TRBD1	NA	CASRTTGEGYTF	TGTGCCAGCAGGACCACAGGGGAGGGCTACACCTTC
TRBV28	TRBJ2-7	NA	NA	CASQTQKGLSYEQYF	TGTGCCAGCCAAACTCAAAAGGGGCTGTCCTACGAGCAGTACTTC
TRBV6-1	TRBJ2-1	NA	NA	CASSGGQRNEQFF	TGTGCCAGCAGTGGCGGACAGCGCAATGAGCAGTTCTTC
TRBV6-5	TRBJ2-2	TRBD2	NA	CAIRGLAGTGELFF	TGTGCCATTCGAGGACTAGCGGGGACCGGGGAGCTGTTTTTT
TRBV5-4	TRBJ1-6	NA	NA	CASSSHGSNSPLHF	TGTGCCAGCAGCTCACATGGGAGTAACTCACCCCTCCACTTT
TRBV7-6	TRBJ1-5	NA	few	CASSLGTGIYSNQPQHF	TGTGCCAGCAGCTTAGGGACGGGAATTTATAGCAATCAGCCCCAGCATTTT
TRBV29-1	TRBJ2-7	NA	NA	CSVVPRGDSYEQYF	TGCAGCGTTGTACCCAGGGGTGACTCCTACGAGCAGTACTTC
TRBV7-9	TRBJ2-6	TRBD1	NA	CASSSTGDRYFSGANVLTF	TGTGCCAGCAGCTCTACTGGGGACAGATACTTCTCTGGGGCCAACGTCCTGACTTTC
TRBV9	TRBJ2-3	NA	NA	CASSVENIADTQYF	TGTGCCAGCAGCGTAGAAAATATCGCGGATACGCAGTATTTT
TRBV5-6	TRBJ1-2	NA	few	CASSLASPGYGYTF	TGTGCCAGCAGCTTGGCCAGTCCGGGTTATGGCTACACCTTC
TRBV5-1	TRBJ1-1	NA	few	CASSLGQTNTEAFF	TGCGCCAGCAGCCTAGGACAAACCAACACTGAAGCTTTCTTT
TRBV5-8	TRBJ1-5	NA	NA	CASSLVSTSNQPQHF	TGTGCCAGCAGCTTGGTGTCGACAAGCAATCAGCCCCAGCATTTT
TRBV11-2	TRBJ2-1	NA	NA	CASSSPQGFSYNEQFF	TGTGCCAGCAGCTCCCCCCAGGGGTTCTCCTACAATGAGCAGTTCTTC
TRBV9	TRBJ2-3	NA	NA	CASNSGLLNTDTQYF	TGTGCCAGCAACTCGGGACTCCTAAACACAGATACGCAGTATTTT
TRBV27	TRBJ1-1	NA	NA	CASSLHSGNTEAFF	TGTGCCAGCAGTTTACATTCAGGGAACACTGAAGCTTTCTTT
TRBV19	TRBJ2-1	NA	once	CASMSYRGDRNNEQFF	TGTGCCAGTATGTCCTATAGGGGGGACAGAAACAATGAGCAGTTCTTC
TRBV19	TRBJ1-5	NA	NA	CASSFTSGHSNQPQHF	TGTGCCAGTAGTTTCACATCGGGACATAGCAATCAGCCCCAGCATTTT
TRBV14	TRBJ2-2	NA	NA	CASSHAAPEETGELFF	TGTGCCAGCAGCCACGCGGCCCCTGAAGAAACCGGGGAGCTGTTTTTT
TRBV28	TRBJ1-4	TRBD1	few	CASTPGTGWNEKLFF	TGTGCCAGCACTCCCGGGACAGGGTGGAATGAAAAACTGTTTTTT
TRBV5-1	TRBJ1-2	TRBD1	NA	CASSLEGTEVYGYTF	TGCGCCAGCAGCTTGGAGGGGACAGAAGTCTATGGCTACACCTTC